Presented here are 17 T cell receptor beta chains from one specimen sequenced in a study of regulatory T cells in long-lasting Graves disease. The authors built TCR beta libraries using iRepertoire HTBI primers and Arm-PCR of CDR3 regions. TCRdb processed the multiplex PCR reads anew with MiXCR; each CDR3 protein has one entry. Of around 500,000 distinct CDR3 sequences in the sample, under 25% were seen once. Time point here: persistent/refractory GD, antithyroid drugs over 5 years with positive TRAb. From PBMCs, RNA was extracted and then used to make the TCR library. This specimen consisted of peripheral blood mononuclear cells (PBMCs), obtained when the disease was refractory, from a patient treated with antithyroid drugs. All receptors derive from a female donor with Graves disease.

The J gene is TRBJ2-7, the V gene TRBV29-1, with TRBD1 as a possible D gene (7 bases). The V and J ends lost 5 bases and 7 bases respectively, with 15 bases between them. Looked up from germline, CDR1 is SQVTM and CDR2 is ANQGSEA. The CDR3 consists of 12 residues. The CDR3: CSVLGGTVEQYF. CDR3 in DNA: TGCAGCGTTTTAGGGGGGACAGTTGAGCAGTACTTC.

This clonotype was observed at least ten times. The CDR3 nucleotides are TGTGCCAGCAGCTTAGAGGCGATGACCTACGAGCAGTACTTC. Protein sequence: CASSLEAMTYEQYF. The rearrangement links TRBV7-2 to TRBJ2-7; D not resolved. Germline V gene lookup returns CDR1 SGHTA and CDR2 FQGNSA. There are 14 residues in the CDR3. Trimming pared 1 base from V and 2 bases from J, leaving 9 bases between.

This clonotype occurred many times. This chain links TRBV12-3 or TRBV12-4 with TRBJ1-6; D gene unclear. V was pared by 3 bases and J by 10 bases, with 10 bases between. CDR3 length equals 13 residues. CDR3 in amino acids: CASSLHGESPLHF. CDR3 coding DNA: TGTGCCAGCAGTTTGCACGGAGAGTCACCCCTCCACTTT.

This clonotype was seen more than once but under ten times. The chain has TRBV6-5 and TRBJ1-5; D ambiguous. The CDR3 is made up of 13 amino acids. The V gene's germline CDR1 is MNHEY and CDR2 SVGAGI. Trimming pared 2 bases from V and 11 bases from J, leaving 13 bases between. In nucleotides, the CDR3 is TGTGCCAGCAGTTACGGGCAATTAGGGTCCCAGCATTTT. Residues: CASSYGQLGSQHF.

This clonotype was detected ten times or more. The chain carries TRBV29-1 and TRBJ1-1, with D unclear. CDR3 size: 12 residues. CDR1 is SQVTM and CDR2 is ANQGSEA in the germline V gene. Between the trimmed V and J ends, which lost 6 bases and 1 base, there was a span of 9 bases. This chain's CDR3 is CSVSTANTEAFF. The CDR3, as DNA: TGCAGCGTGTCGACGGCGAACACTGAAGCTTTCTTT.

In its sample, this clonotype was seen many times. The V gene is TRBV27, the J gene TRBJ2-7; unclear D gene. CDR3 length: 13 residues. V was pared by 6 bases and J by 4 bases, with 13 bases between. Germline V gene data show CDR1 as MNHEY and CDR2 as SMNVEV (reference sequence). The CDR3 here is CASSPYIGYEQYF. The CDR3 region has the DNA TGTGCCAGCAGCCCATACATAGGGTACGAGCAGTACTTC.

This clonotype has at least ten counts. For the CDR3, the DNA is TGCAGCGCCGTGGCCGGCACAGGGTCTAATCAGCCCCAGCATTTT. The encoded protein is CSAVAGTGSNQPQHF. The chain couples TRBV29-1 to TRBJ1-5; possibly TRBD1 for D (6 bases). V shed 7 bases and J shed 4 bases, with 20 bases lying between them. The V gene's germline CDR1 is SQVTM and CDR2 ANQGSEA. The CDR3 is 15 amino acids.

CDR3 in amino acids: CSVERQGRNTEAFF. The CDR3 DNA reads as TGCAGCGTTGAGAGACAGGGGAGGAACACTGAAGCTTTCTTT. This chain links TRBV29-1 with TRBJ1-1; 8 bases line up with TRBD1. CDR1 is SQVTM, CDR2 ANQGSEA, per germline. This CDR3 is 14 amino acids long. V was clipped by 3 bases and J by 1 base; unmatched bases: 4. The full variable domain, with the rest looked up from reference TRBV29-1 and TRBJ1-1, is SAVISQKPSRDICQRGTSLTIQCQVDSQVTMMFWYRQQPGQSLTLIATANQGSEATYESGFVIDKFPISRPNLTFSTLTVSNMSPEDSSIYLCSVERQGRNTEAFFGQGTRLTVV.

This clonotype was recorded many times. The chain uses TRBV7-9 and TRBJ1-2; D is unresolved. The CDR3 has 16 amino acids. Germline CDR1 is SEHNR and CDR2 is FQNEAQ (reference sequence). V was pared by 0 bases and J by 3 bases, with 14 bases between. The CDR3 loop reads CASSLARAALDYGYTF. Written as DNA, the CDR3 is TGTGCCAGCAGCTTAGCGAGGGCAGCGCTAGACTATGGCTACACCTTC.

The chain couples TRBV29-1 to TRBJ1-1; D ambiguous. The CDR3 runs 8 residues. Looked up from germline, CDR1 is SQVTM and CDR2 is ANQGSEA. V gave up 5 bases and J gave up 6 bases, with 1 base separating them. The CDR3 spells CSVSEAFF. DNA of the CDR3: TGCAGCGTTTCTGAAGCTTTCTTT.

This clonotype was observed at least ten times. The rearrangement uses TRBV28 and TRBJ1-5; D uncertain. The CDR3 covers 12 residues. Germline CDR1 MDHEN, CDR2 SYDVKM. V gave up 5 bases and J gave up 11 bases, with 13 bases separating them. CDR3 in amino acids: CASSVYRKAQHF. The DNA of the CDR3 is TGTGCCAGCAGTGTTTATAGAAAGGCCCAGCATTTT. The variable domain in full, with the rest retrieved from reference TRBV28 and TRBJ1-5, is DVKVTQSSRYLVKRTGEKVFLECVQDMDHENMFWYRQDPGLGLRLIYFSYDVKMKEKGDIPEGYSVSREKKERFSLILESASTNQTSMYLCASSVYRKAQHFGDGTRLSIL.

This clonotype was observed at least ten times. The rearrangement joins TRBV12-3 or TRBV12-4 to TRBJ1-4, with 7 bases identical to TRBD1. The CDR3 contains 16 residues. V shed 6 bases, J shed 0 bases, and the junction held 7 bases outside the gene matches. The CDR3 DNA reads TGTGCCAGCAGCGCCGACAGGGTCCCAACTAATGAAAAACTGTTTTTT. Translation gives CASSADRVPTNEKLFF.

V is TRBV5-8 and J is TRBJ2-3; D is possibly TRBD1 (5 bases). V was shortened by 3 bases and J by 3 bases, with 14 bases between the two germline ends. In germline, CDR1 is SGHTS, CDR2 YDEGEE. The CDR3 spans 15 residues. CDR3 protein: CASSWGREGTDTQYF. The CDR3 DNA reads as TGTGCCAGCAGCTGGGGCAGGGAAGGGACAGATACGCAGTATTTT.

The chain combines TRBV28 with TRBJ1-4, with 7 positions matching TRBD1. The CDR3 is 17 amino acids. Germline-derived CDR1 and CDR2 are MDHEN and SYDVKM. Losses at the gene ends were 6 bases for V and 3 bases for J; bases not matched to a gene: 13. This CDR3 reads CASRPRSGTVSNEKLFF. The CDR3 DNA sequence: TGTGCCAGCAGGCCGCGTTCGGGGACAGTGTCTAATGAAAAACTGTTTTTT.

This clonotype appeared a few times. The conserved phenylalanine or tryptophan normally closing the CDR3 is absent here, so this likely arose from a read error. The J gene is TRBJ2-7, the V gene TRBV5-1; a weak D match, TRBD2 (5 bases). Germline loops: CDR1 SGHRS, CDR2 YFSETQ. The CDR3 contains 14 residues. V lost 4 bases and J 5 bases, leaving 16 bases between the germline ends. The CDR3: CASSGGPGWDEQYS. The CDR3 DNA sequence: TGCGCCAGCAGCGGAGGCCCTGGATGGGACGAGCAGTACTCC.

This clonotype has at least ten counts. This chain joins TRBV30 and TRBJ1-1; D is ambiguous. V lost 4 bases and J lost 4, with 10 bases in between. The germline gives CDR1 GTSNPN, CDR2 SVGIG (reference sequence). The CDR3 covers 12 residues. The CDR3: CAWIDAGTEAFF. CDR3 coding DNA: TGTGCCTGGATAGATGCGGGCACTGAAGCTTTCTTT.

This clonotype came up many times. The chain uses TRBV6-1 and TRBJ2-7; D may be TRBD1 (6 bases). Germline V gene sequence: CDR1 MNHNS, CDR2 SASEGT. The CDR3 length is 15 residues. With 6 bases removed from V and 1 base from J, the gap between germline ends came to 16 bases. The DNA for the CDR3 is TGTGCCAGCAGCCCCAGGACAGTCCCATCCTACGAGCAGTACTTC. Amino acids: CASSPRTVPSYEQYF.